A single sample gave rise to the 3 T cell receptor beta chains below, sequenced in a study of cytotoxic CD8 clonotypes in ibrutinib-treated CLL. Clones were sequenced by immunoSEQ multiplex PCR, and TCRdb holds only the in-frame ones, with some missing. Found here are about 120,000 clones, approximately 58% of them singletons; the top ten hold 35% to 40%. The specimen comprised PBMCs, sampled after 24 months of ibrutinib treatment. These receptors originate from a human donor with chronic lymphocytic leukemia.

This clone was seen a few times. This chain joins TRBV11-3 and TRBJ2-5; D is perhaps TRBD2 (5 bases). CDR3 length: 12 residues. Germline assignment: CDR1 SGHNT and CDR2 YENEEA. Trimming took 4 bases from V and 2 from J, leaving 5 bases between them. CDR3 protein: CASSSGQETQYF. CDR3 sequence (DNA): TGTGCCAGCAGCTCGGGACAAGAGACCCAGTACTTC.

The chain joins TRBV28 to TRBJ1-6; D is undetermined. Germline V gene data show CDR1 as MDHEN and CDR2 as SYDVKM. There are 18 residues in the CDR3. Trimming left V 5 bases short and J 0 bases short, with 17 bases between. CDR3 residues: CASSVDRGRGSYNSPLHF. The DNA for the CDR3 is TGTGCCAGCAGTGTAGACCGGGGTCGGGGCTCCTATAATTCACCCCTCCACTTT.

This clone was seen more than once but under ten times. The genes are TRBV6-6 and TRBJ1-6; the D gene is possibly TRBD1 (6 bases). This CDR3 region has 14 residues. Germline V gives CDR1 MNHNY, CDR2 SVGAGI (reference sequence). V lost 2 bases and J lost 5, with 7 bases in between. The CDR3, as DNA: TGTGCCAGCAGTTACACAGGGAATAATTCACCCCTCCACTTT. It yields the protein CASSYTGNNSPLHF.